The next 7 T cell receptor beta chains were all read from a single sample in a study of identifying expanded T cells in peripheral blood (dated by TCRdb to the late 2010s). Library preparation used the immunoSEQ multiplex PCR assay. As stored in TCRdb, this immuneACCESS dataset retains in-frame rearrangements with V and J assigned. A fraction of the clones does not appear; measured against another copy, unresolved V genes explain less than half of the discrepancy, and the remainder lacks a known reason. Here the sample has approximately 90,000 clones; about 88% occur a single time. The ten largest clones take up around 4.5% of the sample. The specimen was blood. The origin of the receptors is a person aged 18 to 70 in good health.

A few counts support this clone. CDR3 bases: TGTGCCAGTAGTCCGGCACAGATCCCTTCACCCCTCCACTTT. This codes for CASSPAQIPSPLHF. This rearrangement joins TRBV19 to TRBJ1-6; D remains ambiguous. V was cut by 5 bases and J by 9 bases, with 14 bases left in between. CDR3 length equals 14 residues. Germline V gene sequence: CDR1 LNHDA, CDR2 SQIVND (reference sequence).

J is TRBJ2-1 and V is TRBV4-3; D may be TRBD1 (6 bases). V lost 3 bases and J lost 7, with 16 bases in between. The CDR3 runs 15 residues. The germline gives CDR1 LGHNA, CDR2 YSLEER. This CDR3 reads CASSQGQSSLNEQFF. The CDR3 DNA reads TGCGCCAGCAGCCAGGGACAATCCTCCCTTAATGAGCAGTTCTTC.

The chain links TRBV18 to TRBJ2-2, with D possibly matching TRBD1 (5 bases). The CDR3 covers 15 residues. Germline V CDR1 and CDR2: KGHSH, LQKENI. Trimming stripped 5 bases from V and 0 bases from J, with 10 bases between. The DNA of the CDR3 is TGTGCCAGCTCAGAGACAGTTCCGAACACCGGGGAGCTGTTTTTT. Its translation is CASSETVPNTGELFF. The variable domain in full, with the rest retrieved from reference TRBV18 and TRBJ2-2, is NAGVMQNPRHLVRRRGQEARLRCSPMKGHSHVYWYRQLPEEGLKFMVYLQKENIIDESGMPKERFSAEFPKEGPSILRIQQVVRGDSAAYFCASSETVPNTGELFFGEGSRLTVL.

In nucleotides, the CDR3 is TGTGCCACCAGCAGAGTTTTGGGGGATCAGCCCCAGCATTTT. Protein product: CATSRVLGDQPQHF. V usage is TRBV15 and J usage is TRBJ1-5; a weak D match, TRBD1 (5 bases). V lost 1 base and J lost 5, with 9 bases in between. The germline gives CDR1 LNHNV, CDR2 YYDKDF (reference sequence). CDR3 size: 14 residues.

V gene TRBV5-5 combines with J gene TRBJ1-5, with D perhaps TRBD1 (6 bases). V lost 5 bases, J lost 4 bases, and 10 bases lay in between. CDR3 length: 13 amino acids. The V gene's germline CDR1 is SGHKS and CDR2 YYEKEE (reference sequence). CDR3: CASSGTINQPQHF. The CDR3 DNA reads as TGTGCCAGCAGTGGGACAATTAATCAGCCCCAGCATTTT.

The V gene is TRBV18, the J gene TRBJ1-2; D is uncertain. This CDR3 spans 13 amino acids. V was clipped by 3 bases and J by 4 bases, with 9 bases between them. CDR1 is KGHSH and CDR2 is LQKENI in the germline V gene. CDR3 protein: CASSPGTVYGYTF. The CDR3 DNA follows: TGTGCCAGCTCACCTGGAACGGTCTATGGCTACACCTTC.

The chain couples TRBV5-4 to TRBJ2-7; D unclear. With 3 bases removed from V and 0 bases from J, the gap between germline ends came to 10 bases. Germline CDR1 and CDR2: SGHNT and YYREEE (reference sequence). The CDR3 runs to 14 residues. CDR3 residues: CASSSGPDSYEQYF. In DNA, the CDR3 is TGTGCCAGCAGCTCGGGCCCGGACTCCTACGAGCAGTACTTC.